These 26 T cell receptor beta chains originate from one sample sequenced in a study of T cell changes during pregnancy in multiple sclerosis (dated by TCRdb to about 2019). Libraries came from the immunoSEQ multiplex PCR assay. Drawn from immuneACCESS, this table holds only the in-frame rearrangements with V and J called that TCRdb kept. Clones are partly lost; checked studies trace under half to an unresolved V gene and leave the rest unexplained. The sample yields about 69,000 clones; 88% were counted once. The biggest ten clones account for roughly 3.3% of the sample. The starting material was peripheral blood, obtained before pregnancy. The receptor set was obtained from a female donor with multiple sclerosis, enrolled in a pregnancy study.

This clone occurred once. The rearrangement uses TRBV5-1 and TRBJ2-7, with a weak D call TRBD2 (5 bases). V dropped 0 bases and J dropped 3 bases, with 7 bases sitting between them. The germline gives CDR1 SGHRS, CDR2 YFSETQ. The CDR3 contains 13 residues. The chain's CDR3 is CASSLDTSYEQYF. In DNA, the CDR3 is TGCGCCAGCAGCTTGGATACTAGCTACGAGCAGTACTTC.

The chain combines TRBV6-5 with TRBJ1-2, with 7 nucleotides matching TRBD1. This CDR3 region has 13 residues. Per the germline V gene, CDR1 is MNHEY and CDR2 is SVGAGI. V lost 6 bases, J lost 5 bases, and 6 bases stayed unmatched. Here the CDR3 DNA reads TGTGCCAGCAGACCGGACAGGTGGTATGGCTACACCTTC. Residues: CASRPDRWYGYTF.

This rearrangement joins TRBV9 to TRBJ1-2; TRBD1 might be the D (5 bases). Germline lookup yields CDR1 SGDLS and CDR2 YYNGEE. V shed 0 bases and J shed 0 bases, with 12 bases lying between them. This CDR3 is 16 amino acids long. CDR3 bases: TGTGCCAGCAGCGTAGCTACAGGCAGGGCTAACTATGGCTACACCTTC. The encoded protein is CASSVATGRANYGYTF.

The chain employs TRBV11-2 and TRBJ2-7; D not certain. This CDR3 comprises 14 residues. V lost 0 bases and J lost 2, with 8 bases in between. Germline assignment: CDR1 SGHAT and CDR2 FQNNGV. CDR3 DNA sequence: TGTGCCAGCAGCTTAGAGGCAGGCCCCTACGAGCAGTACTTC. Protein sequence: CASSLEAGPYEQYF.

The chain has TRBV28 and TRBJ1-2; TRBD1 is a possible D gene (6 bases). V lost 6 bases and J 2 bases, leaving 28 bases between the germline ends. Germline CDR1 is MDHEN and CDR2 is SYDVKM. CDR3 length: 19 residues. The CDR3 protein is CASSTEGGTPNGQNYGYTF. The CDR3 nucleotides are TGTGCCAGCAGCACCGAGGGCGGAACCCCAAACGGACAGAACTATGGCTACACCTTC.

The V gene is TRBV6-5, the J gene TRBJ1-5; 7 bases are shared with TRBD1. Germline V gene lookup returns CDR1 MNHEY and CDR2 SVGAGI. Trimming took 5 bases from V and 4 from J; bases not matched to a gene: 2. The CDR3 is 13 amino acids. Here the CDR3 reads CASSDRENQPQHF. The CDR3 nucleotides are TGTGCCAGCAGTGACAGGGAGAATCAGCCCCAGCATTTT.

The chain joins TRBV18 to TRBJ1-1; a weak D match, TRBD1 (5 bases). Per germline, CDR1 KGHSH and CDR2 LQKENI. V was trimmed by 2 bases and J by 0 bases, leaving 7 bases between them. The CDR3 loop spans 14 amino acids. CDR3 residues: CASSPRTLNTEAFF. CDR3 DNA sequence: TGTGCCAGCTCACCAAGGACATTGAACACTGAAGCTTTCTTT.

The CDR3 region has the DNA TGTGCCAGCAGTGATCCTGGGGCCGGAACCTATGGCTACACCTTC. Amino acids: CASSDPGAGTYGYTF. The J gene is TRBJ1-2, the V gene TRBV25-1, with a possible D match to TRBD1 (5 bases). Germline V gene lookup returns CDR1 MGHDK and CDR2 SYGVNS. The CDR3 consists of 15 residues. Trimming removed 3 bases at V and 4 bases at J, with 15 bases between.

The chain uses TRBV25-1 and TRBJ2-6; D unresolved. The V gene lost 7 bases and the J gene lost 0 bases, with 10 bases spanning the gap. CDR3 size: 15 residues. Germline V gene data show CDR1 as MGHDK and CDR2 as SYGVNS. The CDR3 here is CASTHSLSGANVLTF. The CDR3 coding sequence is TGTGCCAGCACCCACAGCCTCTCTGGGGCCAACGTCCTGACTTTC.

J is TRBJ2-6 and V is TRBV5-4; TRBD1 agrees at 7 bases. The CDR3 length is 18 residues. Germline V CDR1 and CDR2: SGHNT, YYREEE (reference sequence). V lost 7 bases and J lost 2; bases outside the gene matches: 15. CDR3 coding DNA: TGTGCCAGCCGTCGACAGGGTACCGATTTGGCTGGGGCCAACGTCCTGACTTTC. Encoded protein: CASRRQGTDLAGANVLTF.

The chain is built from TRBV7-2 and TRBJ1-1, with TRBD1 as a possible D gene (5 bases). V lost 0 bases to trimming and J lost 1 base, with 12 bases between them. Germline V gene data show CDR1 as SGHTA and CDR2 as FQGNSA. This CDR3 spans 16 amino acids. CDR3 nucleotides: TGTGCCAGCAGCTTAGCGCCCAGGGTAGGGAACACTGAAGCTTTCTTT. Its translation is CASSLAPRVGNTEAFF.

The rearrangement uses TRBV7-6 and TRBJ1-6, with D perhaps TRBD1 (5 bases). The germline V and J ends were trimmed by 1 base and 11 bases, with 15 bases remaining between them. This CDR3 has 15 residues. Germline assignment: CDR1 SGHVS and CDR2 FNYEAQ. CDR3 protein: CASSLDGGDRTPLHF. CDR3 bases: TGTGCCAGCAGCTTAGATGGGGGGGATCGGACACCCCTCCACTTT.

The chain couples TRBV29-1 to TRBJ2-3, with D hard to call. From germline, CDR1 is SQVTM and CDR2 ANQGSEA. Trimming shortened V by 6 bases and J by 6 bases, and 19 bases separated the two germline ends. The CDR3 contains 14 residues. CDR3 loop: CSVAPRIPPDTQYF. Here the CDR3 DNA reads TGCAGCGTCGCGCCGCGGATCCCACCGGATACGCAGTATTTT.

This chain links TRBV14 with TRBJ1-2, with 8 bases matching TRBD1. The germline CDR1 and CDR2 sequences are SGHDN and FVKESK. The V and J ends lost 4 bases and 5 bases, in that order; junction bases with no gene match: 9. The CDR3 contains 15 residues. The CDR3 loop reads CASSPNSGTGYGYTF. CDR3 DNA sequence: TGTGCCAGCAGCCCAAACTCCGGGACAGGATATGGCTACACCTTC.

The CDR3 sequence: CAWSGMQGASSTDTQYF. CDR3 DNA sequence: TGTGCCTGGAGTGGTATGCAGGGGGCATCTAGCACAGATACGCAGTATTTT. This chain joins TRBV30 and TRBJ2-3; TRBD1 aligns across 8 bases. After removal of 1 base from V and 0 bases from J, the junction contained 9 bases not matched to a gene. From germline, CDR1 is GTSNPN and CDR2 SVGIG (reference sequence). This CDR3 comprises 17 residues.

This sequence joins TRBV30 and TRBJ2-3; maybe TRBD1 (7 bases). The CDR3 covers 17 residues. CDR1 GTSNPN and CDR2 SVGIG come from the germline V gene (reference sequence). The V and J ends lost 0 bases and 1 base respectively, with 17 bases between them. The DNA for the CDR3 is TGTGCCTGGAGTGTACAGGGGAGGCTTCCCGGCACAGATACGCAGTATTTT. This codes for CAWSVQGRLPGTDTQYF. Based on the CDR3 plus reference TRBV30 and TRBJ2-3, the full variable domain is SQTIHQWPATLVQPVGSPLSLECTVEGTSNPNLYWYRQAAGRGLQLLFYSVGIGQISSEVPQNLSASRPQDRQFILSSKKLLLSDSGFYLCAWSVQGRLPGTDTQYFGPGTRLTVL.

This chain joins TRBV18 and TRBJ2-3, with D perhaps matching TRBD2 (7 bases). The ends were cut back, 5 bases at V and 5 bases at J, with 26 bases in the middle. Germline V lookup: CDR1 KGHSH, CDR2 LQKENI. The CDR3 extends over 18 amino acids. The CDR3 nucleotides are TGTGCCAGCTCATCGCACCAGCTTGGGGGGGCCGGGGGAGATACGCAGTATTTT. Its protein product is CASSSHQLGGAGGDTQYF.

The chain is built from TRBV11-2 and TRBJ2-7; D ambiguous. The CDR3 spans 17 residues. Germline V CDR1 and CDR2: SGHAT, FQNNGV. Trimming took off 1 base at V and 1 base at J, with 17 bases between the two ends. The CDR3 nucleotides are TGTGCCAGCAGCTTAGGGCCCGCAGGTATACTTTCCTACGAGCAGTACTTC. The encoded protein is CASSLGPAGILSYEQYF. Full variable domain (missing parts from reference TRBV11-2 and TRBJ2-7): EAGVAQSPRYKIIEKRQSVAFWCNPISGHATLYWYQQILGQGPKLLIQFQNNGVVDDSQLPKDRFSAERLKGVDSTLKIQPAKLEDSAVYLCASSLGPAGILSYEQYFGPGTRLTVT.

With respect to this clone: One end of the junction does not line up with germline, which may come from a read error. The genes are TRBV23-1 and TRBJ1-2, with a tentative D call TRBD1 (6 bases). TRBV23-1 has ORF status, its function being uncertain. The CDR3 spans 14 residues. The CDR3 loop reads CARSLYHRVYGYTF. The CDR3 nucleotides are TGCGCCAGAAGTCTCTATCACAGGGTCTATGGCTACACCTTC.

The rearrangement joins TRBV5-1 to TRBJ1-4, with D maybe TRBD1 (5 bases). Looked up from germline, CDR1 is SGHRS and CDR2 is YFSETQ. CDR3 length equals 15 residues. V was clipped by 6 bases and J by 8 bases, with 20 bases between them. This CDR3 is CASTHDKPGNEKLFF. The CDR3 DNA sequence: TGCGCCAGCACCCATGACAAGCCAGGGAACGAAAAACTGTTTTTT.

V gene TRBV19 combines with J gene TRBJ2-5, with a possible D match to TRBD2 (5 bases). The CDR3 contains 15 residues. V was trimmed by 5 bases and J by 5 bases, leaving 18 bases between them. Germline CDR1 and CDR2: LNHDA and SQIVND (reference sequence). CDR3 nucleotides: TGTGCCAGTAGTCCGCGGACCCCCGGGGATGAGACCCAGTACTTC. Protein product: CASSPRTPGDETQYF.

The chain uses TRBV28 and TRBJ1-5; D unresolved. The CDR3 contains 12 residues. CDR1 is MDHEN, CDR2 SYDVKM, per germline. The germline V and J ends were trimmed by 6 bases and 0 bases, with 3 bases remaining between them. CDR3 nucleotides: TGTGCCAGCAGCTATAGCAATCAGCCCCAGCATTTT. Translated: CASSYSNQPQHF.

CDR3 nucleotide sequence: TGTGCCAGCCGAGGGCCAGTTATGGGTGAAAAACTGTTTTTT. Translating gives CASRGPVMGEKLFF. The rearrangement joins TRBV6-5 to TRBJ1-4; D gene ambiguous. The CDR3 contains 14 residues. CDR1 is MNHEY, CDR2 SVGAGI, per germline. With 8 bases removed from V and 7 bases from J, the gap between germline ends came to 17 bases.

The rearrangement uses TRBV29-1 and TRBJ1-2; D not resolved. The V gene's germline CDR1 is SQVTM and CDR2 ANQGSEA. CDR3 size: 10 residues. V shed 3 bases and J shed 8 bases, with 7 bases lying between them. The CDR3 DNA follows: TGCAGCGTTGATACCGGGGGCTACACCTTC. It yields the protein CSVDTGGYTF.

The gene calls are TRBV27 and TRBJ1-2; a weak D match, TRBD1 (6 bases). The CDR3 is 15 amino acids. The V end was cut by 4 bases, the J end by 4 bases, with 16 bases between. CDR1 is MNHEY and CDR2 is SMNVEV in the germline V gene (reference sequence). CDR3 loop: CASSYAGGPIYGYTF. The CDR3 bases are TGTGCCAGCAGTTATGCGGGGGGCCCCATCTATGGCTACACCTTC.

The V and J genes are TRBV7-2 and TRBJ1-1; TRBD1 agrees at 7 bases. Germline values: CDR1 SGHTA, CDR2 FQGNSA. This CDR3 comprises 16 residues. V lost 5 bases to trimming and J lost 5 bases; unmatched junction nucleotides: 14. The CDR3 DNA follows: TGTGCCAGCAGCCCAGCCAACAGGGGCCGAGGGACTGAAGCTTTCTTT. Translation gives CASSPANRGRGTEAFF.